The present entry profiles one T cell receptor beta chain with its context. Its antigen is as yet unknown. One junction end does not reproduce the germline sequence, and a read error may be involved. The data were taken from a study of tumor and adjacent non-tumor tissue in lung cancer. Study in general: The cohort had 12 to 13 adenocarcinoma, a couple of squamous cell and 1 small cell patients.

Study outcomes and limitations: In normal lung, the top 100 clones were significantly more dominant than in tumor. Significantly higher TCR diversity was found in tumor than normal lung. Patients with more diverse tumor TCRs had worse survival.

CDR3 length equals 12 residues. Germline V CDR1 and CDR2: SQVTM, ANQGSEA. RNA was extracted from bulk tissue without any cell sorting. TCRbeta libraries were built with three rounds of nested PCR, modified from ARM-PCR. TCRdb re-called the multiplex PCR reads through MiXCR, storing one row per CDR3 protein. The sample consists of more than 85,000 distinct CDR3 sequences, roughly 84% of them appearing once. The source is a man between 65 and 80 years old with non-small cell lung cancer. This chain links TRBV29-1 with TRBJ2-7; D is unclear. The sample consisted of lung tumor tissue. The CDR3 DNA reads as TGCAGCGTTGTTGATGCATCCTACGATCAGTACTTC. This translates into CSVVDASYDQYF.